This T cell receptor (beta chain) was profiled in a study of T-cell memory formation after mild COVID-19. TCRdb itself ran the 5' RACE reads through MiXCR, one entry per CDR3 protein. This repertoire shows a few hundred thousand distinct CDR3 sequences, about 15% found once; its top ten account for around a fifth. The CDR3 has 13 amino acids. Trimming cost V 7 bases and J 1 base, with 11 bases left between them. The germline V gene encodes CDR1 SGDLS and CDR2 YYNGEE. About this clonotype: Antigen: not known.

Findings and limits, study-wide: Second-wave clones reaching peak frequency on day 37 lacked confirmed SARS-CoV-2 specificity. The appearance of some responding clones in pre-infection memory suggested that cross-reactive memory joined. Day 15 to 85 contractors were CD4/CD8 balanced; later expanders leaned CD4+.

Sequenced input: PBMCs or a T cell subset sorted from them (not recorded which). The TCR was taken from a man in his late teens or twenties who had mild COVID-19 (a few samples of this study predate the infection). Cell type and time point are not known. J is TRBJ1-1 and V is TRBV9; the D is unclear. CDR3 amino acids: CASAEGGNTEAFF. DNA of the CDR3: TGTGCCAGCGCCGAGGGTGGGAACACTGAAGCTTTCTTT.